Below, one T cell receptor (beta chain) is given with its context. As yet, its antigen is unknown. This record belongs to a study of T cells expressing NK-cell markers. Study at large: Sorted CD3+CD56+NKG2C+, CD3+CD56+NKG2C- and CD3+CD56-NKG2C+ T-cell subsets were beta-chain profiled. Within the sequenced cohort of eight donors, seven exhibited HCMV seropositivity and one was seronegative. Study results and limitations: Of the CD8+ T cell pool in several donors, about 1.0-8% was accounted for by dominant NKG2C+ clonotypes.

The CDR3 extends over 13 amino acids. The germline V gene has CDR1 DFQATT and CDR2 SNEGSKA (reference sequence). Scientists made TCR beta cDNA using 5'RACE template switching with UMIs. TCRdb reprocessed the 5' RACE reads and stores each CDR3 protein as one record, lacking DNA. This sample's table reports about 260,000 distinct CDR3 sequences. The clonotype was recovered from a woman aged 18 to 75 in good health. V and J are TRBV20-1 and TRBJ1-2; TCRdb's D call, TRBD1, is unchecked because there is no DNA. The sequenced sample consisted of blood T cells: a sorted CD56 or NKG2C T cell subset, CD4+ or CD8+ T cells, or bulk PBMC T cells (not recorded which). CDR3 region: CRGNGGGNYGYTF.